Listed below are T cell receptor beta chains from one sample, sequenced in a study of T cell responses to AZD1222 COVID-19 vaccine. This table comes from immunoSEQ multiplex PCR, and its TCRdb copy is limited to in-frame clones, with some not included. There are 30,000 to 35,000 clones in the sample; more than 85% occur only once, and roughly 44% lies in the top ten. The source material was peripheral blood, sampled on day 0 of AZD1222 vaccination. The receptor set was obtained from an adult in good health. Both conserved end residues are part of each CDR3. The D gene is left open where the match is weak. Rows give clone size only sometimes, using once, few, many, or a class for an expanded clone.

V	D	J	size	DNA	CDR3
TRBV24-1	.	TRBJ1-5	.	TGTGCCACCAGTGATGAGCAGAGCAATCAGCCCCAGCATTTT	CATSDEQSNQPQHF
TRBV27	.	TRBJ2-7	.	TGTGCCAGCAGTCAGGACAGAGCCACCTACGAGCAGTACTTC	CASSQDRATYEQYF
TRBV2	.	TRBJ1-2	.	TGTGCCAGCAGTGAAGCGCAAGTAAACTATGGCTACACCTTC	CASSEAQVNYGYTF
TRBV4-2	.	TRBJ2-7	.	TGTGCCAGCAGCCAAGATGTCAGCTCCTACGAGCAGTACTTC	CASSQDVSSYEQYF
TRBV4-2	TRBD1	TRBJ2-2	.	TGTGCCAGCAGCCAGCCTGGGACAGCGAACACCGGGGAGCTGTTTTTT	CASSQPGTANTGELFF
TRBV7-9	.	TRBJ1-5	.	TGTGCCAGCAGCTTAGGACCAGGGGTCAATCAGCCCCAGCATTTT	CASSLGPGVNQPQHF
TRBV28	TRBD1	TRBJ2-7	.	TGTGCCAGCAGTCCCGGGACAGGGTCCCGACCAGTTCAGTACTTC	CASSPGTGSRPVQYF
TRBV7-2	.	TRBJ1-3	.	TGTGCCAGCAGCCTTACCGGGACGGGACTCTCTGGAAACACCATATATTTT	CASSLTGTGLSGNTIYF
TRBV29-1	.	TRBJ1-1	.	TGCAGCGTTGACAGGGGAATGAACACTGAAGCTTTCTTT	CSVDRGMNTEAFF
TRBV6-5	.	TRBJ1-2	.	TGTGCCAGCGTCCCCGGCGGCCAGAACTATGGCTACACCTTC	CASVPGGQNYGYTF
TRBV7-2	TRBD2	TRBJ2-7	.	TGTGCCAGCAGCTTAGTCGGGGGGAGCTCCTACGAGCAGTACTTC	CASSLVGGSSYEQYF
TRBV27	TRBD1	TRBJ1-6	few	TGTGCCAGCAGCGACAGGGGGCATCCACCCCTCCACTTT	CASSDRGHPPLHF
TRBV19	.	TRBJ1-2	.	TGTGCCAGTAGTATTTCAGTCTACGGCTACACCTTC	CASSISVYGYTF
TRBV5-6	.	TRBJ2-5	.	TGTGCCAGCAGCTTGGCTAGACGAGAGACCCAGTACTTC	CASSLARRETQYF
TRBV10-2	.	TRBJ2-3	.	TGCGCCAGCAGGAGTCTCAGGGCTAGCACAGATACGCAGTATTTT	CASRSLRASTDTQYF
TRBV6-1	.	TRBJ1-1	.	TGTGCCAGCAGTGAAAGGATGGGGAACACTGAAGCTTTCTTT	CASSERMGNTEAFF
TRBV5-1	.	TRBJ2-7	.	TGCGCCAGCACCCCGGTTTTTGGCCCAACCTACGAGCAGTACTTC	CASTPVFGPTYEQYF
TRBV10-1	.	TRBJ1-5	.	TGCGCCAGCAGTGAACATGGGCAGGGGAAATTTCGAGATCAGCCCCAGCATTTT	CASSEHGQGKFRDQPQHF